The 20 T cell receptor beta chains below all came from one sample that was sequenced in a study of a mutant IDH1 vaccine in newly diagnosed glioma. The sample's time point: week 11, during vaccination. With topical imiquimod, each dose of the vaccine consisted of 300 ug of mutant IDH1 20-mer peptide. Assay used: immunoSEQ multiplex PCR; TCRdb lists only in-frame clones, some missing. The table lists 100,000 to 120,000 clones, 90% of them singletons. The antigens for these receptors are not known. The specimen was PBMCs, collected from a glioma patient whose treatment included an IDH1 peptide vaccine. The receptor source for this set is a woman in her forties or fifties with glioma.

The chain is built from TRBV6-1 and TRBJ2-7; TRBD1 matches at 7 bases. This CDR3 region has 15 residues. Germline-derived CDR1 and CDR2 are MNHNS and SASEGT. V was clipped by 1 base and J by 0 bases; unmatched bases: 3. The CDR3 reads CASSEESGGSYEQYF. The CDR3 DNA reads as TGTGCCAGCAGTGAAGAATCAGGGGGCTCCTACGAGCAGTACTTC.

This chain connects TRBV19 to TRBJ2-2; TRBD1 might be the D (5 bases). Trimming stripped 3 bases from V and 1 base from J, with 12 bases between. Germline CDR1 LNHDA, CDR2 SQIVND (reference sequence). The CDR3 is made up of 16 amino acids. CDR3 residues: CASSIIRAMNTGELFF. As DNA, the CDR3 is TGTGCCAGTAGTATTATCAGGGCGATGAACACCGGGGAGCTGTTTTTT.

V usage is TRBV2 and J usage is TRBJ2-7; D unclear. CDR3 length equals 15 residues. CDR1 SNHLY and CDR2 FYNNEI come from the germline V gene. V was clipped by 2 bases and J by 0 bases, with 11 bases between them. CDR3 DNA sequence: TGTGCCAGCAGTGAATGGGCCCTAAGCTCCTACGAGCAGTACTTC. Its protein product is CASSEWALSSYEQYF.

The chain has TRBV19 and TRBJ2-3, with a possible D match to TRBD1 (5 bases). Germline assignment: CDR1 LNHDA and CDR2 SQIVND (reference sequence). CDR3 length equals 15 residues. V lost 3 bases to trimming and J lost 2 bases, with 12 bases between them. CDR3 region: CASSIRRVHTDTQYF. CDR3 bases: TGTGCCAGTAGTATCCGCAGGGTCCACACAGATACGCAGTATTTT.

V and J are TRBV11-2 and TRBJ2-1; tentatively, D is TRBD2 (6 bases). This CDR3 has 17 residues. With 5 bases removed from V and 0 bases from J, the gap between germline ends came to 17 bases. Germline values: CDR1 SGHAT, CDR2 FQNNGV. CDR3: CASSLWSGSGSYNEQFF. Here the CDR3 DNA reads TGTGCCAGCAGCCTGTGGTCCGGGAGCGGCTCCTACAATGAGCAGTTCTTC.

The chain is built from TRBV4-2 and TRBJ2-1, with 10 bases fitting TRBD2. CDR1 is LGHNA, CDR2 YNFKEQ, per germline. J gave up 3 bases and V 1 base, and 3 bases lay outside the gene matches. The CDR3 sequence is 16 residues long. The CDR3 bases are TGTGCCAGCAGCCAAGTCCGGACTAGCGGCTACAATGAGCAGTTCTTC. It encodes CASSQVRTSGYNEQFF.

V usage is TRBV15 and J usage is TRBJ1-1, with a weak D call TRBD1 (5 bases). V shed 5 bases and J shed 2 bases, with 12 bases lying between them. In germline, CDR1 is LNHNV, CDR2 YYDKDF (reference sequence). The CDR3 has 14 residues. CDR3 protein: CATSAMGGNTEAFF. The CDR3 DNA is TGTGCCACCAGCGCAATGGGGGGAAACACTGAAGCTTTCTTT. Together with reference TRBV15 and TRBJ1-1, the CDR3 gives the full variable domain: DAMVIQNPRYQVTQFGKPVTLSCSQTLNHNVMYWYQQKSSQAPKLLFHYYDKDFNNEADTPDNFQSRRPNTSFCFLDIRSPGLGDTAMYLCATSAMGGNTEAFFGQGTRLTVV.

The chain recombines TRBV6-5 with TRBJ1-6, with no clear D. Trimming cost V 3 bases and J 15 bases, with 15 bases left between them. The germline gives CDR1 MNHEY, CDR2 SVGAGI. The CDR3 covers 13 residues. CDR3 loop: CASSYRPEDGLHF. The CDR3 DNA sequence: TGTGCCAGCAGTTATCGCCCGGAGGATGGCCTCCACTTT.

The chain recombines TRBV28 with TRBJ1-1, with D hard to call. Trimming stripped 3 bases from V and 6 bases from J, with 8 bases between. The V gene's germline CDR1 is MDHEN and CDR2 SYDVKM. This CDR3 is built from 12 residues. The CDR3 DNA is TGTGCCAGCAGTTTGCGGCTTTCTGAAGCTTTCTTT. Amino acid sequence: CASSLRLSEAFF.

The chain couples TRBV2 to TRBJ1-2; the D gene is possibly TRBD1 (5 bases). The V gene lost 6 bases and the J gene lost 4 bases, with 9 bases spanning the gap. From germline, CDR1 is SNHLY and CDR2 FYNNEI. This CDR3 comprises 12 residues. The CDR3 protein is CASSGTVYGYTF. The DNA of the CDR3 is TGTGCCAGCAGCGGGACGGTCTATGGCTACACCTTC.

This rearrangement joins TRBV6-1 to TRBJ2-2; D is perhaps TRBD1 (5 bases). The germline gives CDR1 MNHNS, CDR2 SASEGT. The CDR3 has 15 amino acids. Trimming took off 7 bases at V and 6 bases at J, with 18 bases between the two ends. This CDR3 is CASTGSQGVPGELFF. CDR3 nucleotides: TGTGCCAGCACAGGCTCCCAGGGTGTGCCCGGGGAGCTGTTTTTT.

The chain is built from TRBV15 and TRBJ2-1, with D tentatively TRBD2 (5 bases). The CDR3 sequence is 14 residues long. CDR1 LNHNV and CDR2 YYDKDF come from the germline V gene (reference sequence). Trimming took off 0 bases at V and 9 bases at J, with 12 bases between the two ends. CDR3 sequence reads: CATSRETRLGEQFF. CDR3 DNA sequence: TGTGCCACCAGCAGAGAAACTAGACTCGGTGAGCAGTTCTTC. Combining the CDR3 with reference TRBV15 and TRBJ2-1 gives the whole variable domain DAMVIQNPRYQVTQFGKPVTLSCSQTLNHNVMYWYQQKSSQAPKLLFHYYDKDFNNEADTPDNFQSRRPNTSFCFLDIRSPGLGDTAMYLCATSRETRLGEQFFGPGTRLTVL.

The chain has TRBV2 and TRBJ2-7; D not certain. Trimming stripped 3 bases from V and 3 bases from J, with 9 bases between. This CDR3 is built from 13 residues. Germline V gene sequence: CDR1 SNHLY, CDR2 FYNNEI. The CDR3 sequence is CASSDGERYEQYF. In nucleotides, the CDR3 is TGTGCCAGCAGTGATGGAGAGCGCTACGAGCAGTACTTC.

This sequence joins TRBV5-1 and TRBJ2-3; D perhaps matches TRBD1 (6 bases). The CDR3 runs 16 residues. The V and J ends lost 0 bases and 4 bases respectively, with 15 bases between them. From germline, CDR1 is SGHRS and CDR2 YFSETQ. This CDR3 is CASSLAGEGAADTQYF. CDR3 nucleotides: TGCGCCAGCAGCTTGGCAGGGGAAGGGGCTGCAGATACGCAGTATTTT.

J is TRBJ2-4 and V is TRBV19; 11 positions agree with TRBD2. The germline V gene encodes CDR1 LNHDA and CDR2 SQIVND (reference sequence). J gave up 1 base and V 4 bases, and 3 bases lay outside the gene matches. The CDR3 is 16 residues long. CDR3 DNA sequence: TGTGCCAGTAGTAGCTCTAGCGGGAGGGCCAAAAACATTCAGTACTTC. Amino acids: CASSSSSGRAKNIQYF.

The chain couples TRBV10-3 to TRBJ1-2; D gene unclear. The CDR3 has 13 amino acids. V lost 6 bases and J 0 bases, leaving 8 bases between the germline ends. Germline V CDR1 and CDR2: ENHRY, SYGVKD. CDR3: CAIRGISNYGYTF. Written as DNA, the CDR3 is TGTGCCATCAGAGGGATTTCTAACTATGGCTACACCTTC.

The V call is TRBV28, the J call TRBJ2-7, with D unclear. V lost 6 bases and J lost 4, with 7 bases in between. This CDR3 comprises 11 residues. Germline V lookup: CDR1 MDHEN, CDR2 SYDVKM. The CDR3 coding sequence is TGTGCCAGCAGCCAAGGATACGAGCAGTACTTC. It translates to CASSQGYEQYF.

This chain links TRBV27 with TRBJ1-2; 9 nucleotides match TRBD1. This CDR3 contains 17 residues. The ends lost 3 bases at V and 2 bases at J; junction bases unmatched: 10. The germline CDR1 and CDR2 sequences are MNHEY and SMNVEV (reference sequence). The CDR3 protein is CASSFATGTGFNYGYTF. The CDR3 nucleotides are TGTGCCAGCAGTTTCGCCACCGGGACAGGGTTCAACTATGGCTACACCTTC.

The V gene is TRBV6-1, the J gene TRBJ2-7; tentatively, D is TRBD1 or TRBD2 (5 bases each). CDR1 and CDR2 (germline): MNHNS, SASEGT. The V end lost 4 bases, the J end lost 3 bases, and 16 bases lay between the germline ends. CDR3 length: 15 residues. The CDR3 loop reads CASSAPGTHDYEQYF. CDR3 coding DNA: TGTGCCAGCAGTGCCCCTGGGACCCACGACTACGAGCAGTACTTC.

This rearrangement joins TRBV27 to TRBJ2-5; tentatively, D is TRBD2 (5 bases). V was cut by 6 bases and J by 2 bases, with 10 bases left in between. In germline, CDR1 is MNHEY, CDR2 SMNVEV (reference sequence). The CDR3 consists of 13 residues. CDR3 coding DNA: TGTGCCAGCAGCCGGCGACTACAAGAGACCCAGTACTTC. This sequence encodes CASSRRLQETQYF.